These 15 T cell receptor beta chains share one sample of origin, sequenced in a study of blood T cell repertoires in COVID-19. This table comes from immunoSEQ multiplex PCR, and its TCRdb copy is limited to in-frame clones, with some not included. The sample carries tens of thousands of clones, 87% recorded once. Sequenced material: peripheral blood. The receptor set was obtained from a human donor in a cohort sampled during active COVID-19.

The rearrangement joins TRBV2 to TRBJ2-1, with 9 bases aligning to TRBD1. The CDR3 is made up of 14 amino acids. Germline V CDR1 and CDR2: SNHLY, FYNNEI. The CDR3 nucleotides are TGTGCAAGCGGGACAGGGATACCCTACAATGAGCAGTTCTTC. Translation gives CASGTGIPYNEQFF.

The chain links TRBV10-1 to TRBJ2-7; 7 bases agree with TRBD1. CDR3 length: 13 residues. Per germline, CDR1 WNHNN and CDR2 SYGVQD (reference sequence). V shed 6 bases, J shed 7 bases, and the junction held 9 bases outside the gene matches. CDR3 protein: CASSATGSGEQYF. CDR3 DNA: TGCGCCAGCAGCGCGACAGGGTCGGGGGAGCAGTACTTC.

This chain uses TRBV19 with TRBJ2-1; 13 bases line up with TRBD2. There are 15 residues in the CDR3. The trim removed 4 bases at V and 6 bases at J, leaving 3 bases unmatched. The germline CDR1 and CDR2 sequences are LNHDA and SQIVND (reference sequence). CDR3 amino acids: CASSRGTSGVNEQFF. DNA of the CDR3: TGTGCCAGTAGTAGGGGGACTAGCGGGGTCAATGAGCAGTTCTTC.

This clone was picked up a small number of times. The CDR3 nucleotides are TGCAGTGCAGAGTCTGGTAATGAGCAGTTCTTC. It specifies CSAESGNEQFF. The rearrangement links TRBV20-1 to TRBJ2-1; D is unclear. The CDR3 runs to 11 residues. Looked up from germline, CDR1 is DFQATT and CDR2 is SNEGSKA (reference sequence). Trimming stripped 6 bases from V and 7 bases from J, with 10 bases between.

The genes are TRBV7-8 and TRBJ1-1; 7 bases are a match to TRBD1. J gave up 7 bases and V 5 bases, and 7 bases lay outside the gene matches. Germline assignment: CDR1 SGHVS and CDR2 FQNEAQ. This CDR3 is built from 13 residues. The CDR3 reads CASSVTGVREAFF. CDR3 in DNA: TGTGCCAGCAGCGTAACAGGGGTTCGTGAAGCTTTCTTT.

The genes are TRBV27 and TRBJ2-7, with 7 bases matching TRBD1. The length of the CDR3 is 13 residues. V lost 5 bases and J lost 2; bases outside the gene matches: 3. Germline V gene lookup returns CDR1 MNHEY and CDR2 SMNVEV (reference sequence). CDR3 region: CASSPGTAYEQYF. The CDR3, as DNA: TGTGCCAGCAGTCCAGGGACAGCCTACGAGCAGTACTTC.

The chain employs TRBV6-1 and TRBJ1-1; 8 bases fit TRBD1. The germline gives CDR1 MNHNS, CDR2 SASEGT. The CDR3 extends over 15 amino acids. J lost 3 bases, V lost 2 bases, and 5 bases had no gene match. Here the CDR3 DNA reads TGTGCCAGCAGTGAACTTGGCAGGGGGCACACTGAAGCTTTCTTT. Translation gives CASSELGRGHTEAFF.

This clone was counted between two and nine times. The chain employs TRBV5-4 and TRBJ2-7, with TRBD2 identical over 10 bases. V shed 5 bases and J 0 bases; nucleotides not matched to a gene: 5. CDR1 SGHNT and CDR2 YYREEE come from the germline V gene (reference sequence). This CDR3 region has 15 residues. The CDR3 protein is CASSSGTSASYEQYF. The CDR3 bases are TGTGCCAGCAGTTCCGGGACTAGCGCCTCCTACGAGCAGTACTTC. Looking up the rest from reference TRBV5-4 and TRBJ2-7 gives the full variable domain: ETGVTQSPTHLIKTRGQQVTLRCSSQSGHNTVSWYQQALGQGPQFIFQYYREEENGRGNFPPRFSGLQFPNYSSELNVNALELDDSALYLCASSSGTSASYEQYFGPGTRLTVT.

V and J are TRBV5-6 and TRBJ2-7, with 10 bases identical to TRBD1. J lost 5 bases, V lost 4 bases, and 12 bases had no gene match. CDR1 and CDR2 from the germline V gene are SGHDT and YYEEEE. The CDR3 is 16 residues long. The CDR3 region has the DNA TGTGCCAGCAGCAAAATCAAGACAGGGGGCAGGGACGAGCAGTACTTC. As protein: CASSKIKTGGRDEQYF.

The chain carries TRBV15 and TRBJ2-1, with D perhaps matching TRBD1 (5 bases). This CDR3 comprises 16 residues. V was shortened by 1 base and J by 0 bases, with 10 bases between the two germline ends. CDR1 is LNHNV and CDR2 is YYDKDF in the germline V gene (reference sequence). The DNA for the CDR3 is TGTGCCACCAGCAGAGCGCTGACAGACTCCTACAATGAGCAGTTCTTC. Its protein product is CATSRALTDSYNEQFF.

This chain connects TRBV2 to TRBJ1-5; D perhaps matches TRBD1 (6 bases). CDR1 is SNHLY, CDR2 FYNNEI, per germline. V lost 4 bases and J 6 bases, leaving 16 bases between the germline ends. The CDR3 loop spans 15 amino acids. CDR3 DNA sequence: TGTGCCAGCAGTGGGAGAGGGGGGGGTAGTCAGCCCCAGCATTTT. This codes for CASSGRGGGSQPQHF. Supplemented by reference TRBV2 and TRBJ1-5, the full variable domain reads EPEVTQTPSHQVTQMGQEVILRCVPISNHLYFYWYRQILGQKVEFLVSFYNNEISEKSEIFDDQFSVERPDGSNFTLKIRSTKLEDSAMYFCASSGRGGGSQPQHFGDGTRLSIL.

This clone appeared a single time. The chain combines TRBV27 with TRBJ2-7; D call uncertain. V dropped 3 bases and J dropped 2 bases, with 8 bases sitting between them. This CDR3 is 13 amino acids long. The V gene's germline CDR1 is MNHEY and CDR2 SMNVEV (reference sequence). The CDR3 DNA is TGTGCCAGCAGTTTTTTCCCTGCCTACGAGCAGTACTTC. Translated: CASSFFPAYEQYF.

V usage is TRBV24-1 and J usage is TRBJ2-1; D is unclear. Trimming removed 5 bases from V and 0 bases from J, with 7 bases in between. CDR3 length: 14 amino acids. Germline values: CDR1 KGHDR, CDR2 SFDVKD. CDR3 sequence reads: CATSGQISYNEQFF. DNA of the CDR3: TGTGCCACCAGTGGACAAATCTCCTACAATGAGCAGTTCTTC.

V and J are TRBV5-6 and TRBJ2-7; D gene ambiguous. The CDR3 loop spans 16 amino acids. Germline assignment: CDR1 SGHDT and CDR2 YYEEEE. V was cut by 4 bases and J by 0 bases, with 17 bases left in between. CDR3 amino acids: CASSLTGAVSSYEQYF. DNA for the CDR3: TGTGCCAGCAGCCTCACGGGTGCTGTCAGCTCCTACGAGCAGTACTTC.

This chain links TRBV19 with TRBJ2-7; 7 bases align to TRBD2. Germline V gives CDR1 LNHDA, CDR2 SQIVND (reference sequence). V was clipped by 1 base and J by 5 bases; unmatched bases: 8. The CDR3 length is 15 residues. The CDR3 loop reads CASSIGASGTHEQYF. The CDR3 DNA sequence: TGTGCCAGTAGTATAGGGGCTAGCGGAACCCACGAGCAGTACTTC. The entire variable domain, with the rest obtained from reference TRBV19 and TRBJ2-7, is as follows: DGGITQSPKYLFRKEGQNVTLSCEQNLNHDAMYWYRQDPGQGLRLIYYSQIVNDFQKGDIAEGYSVSREKKESFPLTVTSAQKNPTAFYLCASSIGASGTHEQYFGPGTRLTVT.